The 9 T cell receptor beta chains in this list originate from one sample, sequenced in a study of low-dose radiotherapy and immunotherapy resistance in tumors. As to time point: after trial treatment. Treatment reported: LDRT plus nivolumab, ipilimumab, low-dose cyclophosphamide and aspirin (RACIN trial). Alpha- and beta-chain coverage of first-strand cDNA came from TRAV- and TRBV-specific primers. TCRs underwent roughly 19 PCR cycles of amplification with a constant-region primer and V-primer adapter. One entry per CDR3 protein, called by TCRdb with MiXCR from the reads. The sample holds about 30,000 distinct CDR3 sequences; about 49% are singletons and the top ten take roughly 5.7%. Here the sequenced sample was PBMCs, taken after low-dose radiotherapy plus immunotherapy. These receptors came from a male donor with gallbladder cancer.

V usage is TRBV6-2 or TRBV6-3 and J usage is TRBJ1-1, with unresolved D. V lost 6 bases and J 0 bases, leaving 11 bases between the germline ends. Germline CDR1 and CDR2: MNHEY and SVGEGT. This CDR3 region has 14 residues. CDR3 sequence (DNA): TGTGCCAGCAGCCGGTCGGTTATGAACACTGAAGCTTTCTTT. Amino acid sequence: CASSRSVMNTEAFF.

The chain recombines TRBV29-1 with TRBJ1-5; 11 bases align to TRBD1. This CDR3 has 14 amino acids. CDR1 is SQVTM and CDR2 is ANQGSEA in the germline V gene. The V gene end was trimmed by 6 bases and the J gene end by 3 bases; junction bases not matched to a gene: 4. Here the CDR3 DNA reads TGCAGCGTCCTGGACAGGGGGCTCAATCAGCCCCAGCATTTT. It translates to CSVLDRGLNQPQHF.

There are a few counts of this clonotype. The V and J genes are TRBV4-2 and TRBJ2-1; D is uncertain. CDR3 length: 12 amino acids. V dropped 0 bases and J dropped 6 bases, with 3 bases sitting between them. CDR1 and CDR2 (germline): LGHNA, YNFKEQ. CDR3 protein: CASSQDLNEQFF. The CDR3 DNA follows: TGTGCCAGCAGCCAAGATCTCAATGAGCAGTTCTTC.

This chain joins TRBV2 and TRBJ1-3, with TRBD1 as a possible D gene (6 bases). CDR3 length: 13 residues. V shed 10 bases and J shed 3 bases, with 13 bases lying between them. The germline V gene has CDR1 SNHLY and CDR2 FYNNEI. The CDR3: CATSEGDGNTIYF. The CDR3 region has the DNA TGTGCCACCTCGGAGGGGGATGGAAACACCATATATTTT.

J is TRBJ1-1 and V is TRBV20-1; D gene uncertain. Germline-derived CDR1 and CDR2 are DFQATT and SNEGSKA (reference sequence). This CDR3 has 11 amino acids. V dropped 6 bases and J dropped 10 bases, with 15 bases sitting between them. DNA for the CDR3: TGCAGTGCCGGGAGAAGAGAGACAGCTTTCTTT. Protein: CSAGRRETAFF.

This clonotype came up a few times. The V call is TRBV12-3 or TRBV12-4, the J call TRBJ2-7; 10 bases agree with TRBD1. After removal of 5 bases from V and 6 bases from J, the junction contained 7 bases not matched to a gene. This CDR3 has 14 amino acids. DNA for the CDR3: TGTGCCAGCAGTCCCGGGACAGGGGACCGCGAGCAGTACTTC. Its translation: CASSPGTGDREQYF.

The sample holds a few counts of this clonotype. A read error likely explains this, since a far larger clone differs by one base. V usage is TRBV5-6 and J usage is TRBJ2-1, with 7 bases matching TRBD2. This CDR3 contains 13 residues. Losses at the gene ends were 4 bases for V and 9 bases for J; bases not matched to a gene: 7. Germline CDR1 SGHDT, CDR2 YYEEEE. CDR3 coding DNA: TGTGCCAGCAGCGAGACTAGCCTCAGTGAGCAGTTCTTC. This translates into CASSETSLSEQFF.

This clonotype was seen just once. This is likely an artifact of a read error, given a far larger clone one base away. DNA of the CDR3: TGTGCCAGCAGCCCACAATCCAAAGCTTTCTTT. Its translation is CASSPQSKAFF. The chain carries TRBV7-6 and TRBJ1-1; D remains ambiguous. This CDR3 is built from 11 residues. Germline CDR1 is SGHVS and CDR2 is FNYEAQ. V lost 5 bases, J lost 9 bases, and 10 bases lay in between. Filled out from reference TRBV7-6 and TRBJ1-1, the complete variable domain reads GAGVSQSPRYKVTKRGQDVALRCDPISGHVSLYWYRQALGQGPEFLTYFNYEAQQDKSGLPNDRFSAERPEGSISTLTIQRTEQRDSAMYRCASSPQSKAFFGQGTRLTVV.

With respect to this clonotype: Because the CDR3's place on the DNA is in doubt, the DNA is left out and the CDR3 is given as listed by TCRdb. The chain recombines TRBV4-1 with TRBJ2-2; the table's D call, TRBD1, has no DNA check behind it. Including both end residues, the CDR3 is 18 amino acids long. From germline, CDR1 is MGHRA and CDR2 YSYEKL. The CDR3 is CASSQDRGPKDTGELFFF.